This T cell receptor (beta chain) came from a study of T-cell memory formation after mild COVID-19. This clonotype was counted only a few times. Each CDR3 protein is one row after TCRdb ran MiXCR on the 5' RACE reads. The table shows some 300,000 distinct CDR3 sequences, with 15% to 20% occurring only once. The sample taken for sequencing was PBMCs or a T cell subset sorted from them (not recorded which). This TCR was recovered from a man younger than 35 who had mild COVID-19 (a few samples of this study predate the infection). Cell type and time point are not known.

This CDR3 is CASSFRPLSGANVLTF. CDR3 sequence (DNA): TGTGCCAGCAGCTTTCGGCCTCTCTCTGGGGCCAACGTCCTGACTTTC. The chain uses TRBV5-5 and TRBJ2-6; D remains ambiguous. CDR1 and CDR2 from the germline V gene are SGHKS and YYEKEE (reference sequence). V was pared by 2 bases and J by 0 bases, with 9 bases between. The CDR3 covers 16 residues.